This T cell receptor beta chain appears in the sequencing data of a study of cytomegalovirus exposure and HLA in healthy donors. Study-wide context: Of all 400 or so donors who were genotyped, 81% belonged to the Caucasian-associated ancestry cluster.

This CDR3 has 13 residues. CDR1 SSHAT and CDR2 FNYEAQ come from the germline V gene (reference sequence). V gave up 5 bases and J gave up 2 bases, with 8 bases separating them. As to this clone: Its specificity is not known.

Primers for the PCR totalled 60 Vbeta and 13 Jbeta. Assay: immunoSEQ multiplex PCR; the TCRdb copy retains only in-frame clones and omits some. This sample yields about 130,000 clones, of which less than 80% are seen a single time; 1.9% belongs to the top ten. Study findings and constraints: Earlier analysis found most TCR beta V segments productive about 90% or about 30% of the time. Looking again later, the authors saw that most CMV-associated TCR beta chains seemed HLA-restricted. Through in vitro validation, three CMV-associated chains were shown to be specific for CMV antigens.

The V and J genes are TRBV7-7 and TRBJ2-3; maybe TRBD2 (6 bases). The receptor comes from a man in his fifties or sixties in good health and CMV-seronegative. The sequenced material came from PBMCs. The chain's CDR3 is CASSRDFTDTQYF. CDR3 DNA: TGTGCCAGCAGCCGGGACTTCACAGATACGCAGTATTTT. The full variable domain, in which reference TRBV7-7 and TRBJ2-3 provide the parts outside the CDR3, is GAGVSQSPRYKVTKRGQDVTLRCDPISSHATLYWYQQALGQGPEFLTYFNYEAQPDKSGLPSDRFSAERPEGSISTLTIQRTEQRDSAMYRCASSRDFTDTQYFGPGTRLTVL.